The 9 T cell receptor beta chains below come from one sample, sequenced in a study of breast tumors, draining lymph nodes, adjacent tissues. Breast cancer patients provided tissue from their axillary draining lymph nodes. A single record per CDR3 protein comes from TCRdb applying MiXCR to the multiplex PCR reads. The data show approximately 250,000 distinct CDR3 sequences, around 35% seen once. Sequenced input: axillary lymph node tissue. All receptors derive from a female donor with breast cancer. Some clones in this sample may be carry-over from other donors' samples.

The V call is TRBV24-1, the J call TRBJ1-2; TRBD1 might be the D (5 bases). V lost 12 bases and J lost 4, with 26 bases in between. Germline values: CDR1 KGHDR, CDR2 SFDVKD. The CDR3 is 16 amino acids. CDR3 protein: CAATTPPPGKGYGYTF. CDR3 DNA: TGTGCCGCCACAACCCCTCCCCCAGGGAAGGGCTATGGCTACACCTTC.

The chain employs TRBV18 and TRBJ2-1; D gene ambiguous. Germline V gene lookup returns CDR1 KGHSH and CDR2 LQKENI. The V end was cut by 3 bases, the J end by 7 bases, with 19 bases between. The CDR3 consists of 16 residues. The CDR3 reads CASSPNSVLIGNEQFF. DNA for the CDR3: TGTGCCAGCTCACCCAATTCGGTTTTAATTGGGAATGAGCAGTTCTTC. Variable domain in full (rest from reference TRBV18 and TRBJ2-1): NAGVMQNPRHLVRRRGQEARLRCSPMKGHSHVYWYRQLPEEGLKFMVYLQKENIIDESGMPKERFSAEFPKEGPSILRIQQVVRGDSAAYFCASSPNSVLIGNEQFFGPGTRLTVL.

The count of this clonotype is one. One junction end disagrees with the germline gene, perhaps due to a read error. This chain links TRBV7-7 with TRBJ2-7; a weak D match, TRBD1 (6 bases). Germline V gene lookup returns CDR1 SSHAT and CDR2 FNYEAQ (reference sequence). CDR3 size: 14 residues. In DNA, the CDR3 is TGTGCTAGCAGCTTAGAACAGGGTGGCTACGAGCAGTACTTC. Its translation is CASSLEQGGYEQYF.

This clonotype was recorded at least ten times. This chain joins TRBV5-1 and TRBJ1-5; D may be TRBD1 (5 bases). This CDR3 contains 16 residues. Germline V gene lookup returns CDR1 SGHRS and CDR2 YFSETQ. V lost 0 bases and J lost 6, with 16 bases in between. The CDR3 region has the DNA TGCGCCAGCAGCTTGGATGGCAGGGTGGATGGTCAGCCCCAGCATTTT. Translating it yields CASSLDGRVDGQPQHF.

The J gene is TRBJ2-2, the V gene TRBV2, with TRBD2 identical over 9 bases. V lost 5 bases and J lost 0; bases outside the gene matches: 7. The CDR3 contains 17 residues. The germline V gene has CDR1 SNHLY and CDR2 FYNNEI. Here the CDR3 reads CASSYHLAGTNTGELFF. CDR3 DNA sequence: TGTGCCAGCAGTTACCACCTAGCGGGAACGAACACCGGGGAGCTGTTTTTT.

Details on this clonotype: The conserved phenylalanine or tryptophan is not found at the CDR3 terminus, so this likely reflects a read error. This rearrangement joins TRBV28 to TRBJ1-2; maybe TRBD1 (6 bases). In germline, CDR1 is MDHEN, CDR2 SYDVKM. The V end was cut by 5 bases, the J end by 8 bases, with 12 bases between. CDR3 length equals 12 residues. CDR3 amino acids: CASSEGERGYTL. The CDR3 DNA reads TGTGCCAGCAGTGAGGGGGAGCGCGGCTACACCCTC.

The sample holds a few counts of this clonotype. A read error may produce the germline difference seen at one junction end. This rearrangement joins TRBV5-4 to TRBJ2-7; 12 bases are a match to TRBD2. Per the germline V gene, CDR1 is SGHNT and CDR2 is YYREEE (reference sequence). This CDR3 comprises 16 residues. CDR3 region: CATSPPPLAGGGEQYF. CDR3 DNA: TGTGCCACCAGCCCCCCTCCGCTAGCGGGAGGGGGCGAGCAGTACTTC.

The chain has TRBV18 and TRBJ2-3; possibly TRBD2 for D (6 bases). V dropped 6 bases and J dropped 0 bases, with 16 bases sitting between them. The CDR3 is 16 amino acids. CDR1 is KGHSH and CDR2 is LQKENI in the germline V gene. The CDR3 protein is CASSNANRGSTDTQYF. DNA of the CDR3: TGTGCCAGCTCCAACGCAAATCGGGGGAGCACAGATACGCAGTATTTT.

This clonotype was counted many times. This chain connects TRBV4-1 to TRBJ1-4; D not resolved. CDR3 length: 16 amino acids. Deletions cut 0 bases from V and 6 bases from J, with 14 bases between. The V gene's germline CDR1 is MGHRA and CDR2 YSYEKL. The CDR3 spells CASSQELAGYYEKLFF. The CDR3 DNA reads TGCGCCAGCAGCCAAGAATTGGCAGGATACTATGAAAAACTGTTTTTT.